These 6 T cell receptor beta chains came from one sample sequenced in a study of cytomegalovirus exposure and HLA in healthy donors. The PCR was carried out with 60 Vbeta primers and 13 Jbeta primers. Using immunoSEQ multiplex PCR, the repertoire was profiled, and TCRdb retains in-frame clones only, with some absent. The sample gives around 150,000 clones, approximately 80% of which show up once; 2% to 2.5% is in the top ten. The sequenced sample consisted of PBMCs. These receptors originate from a man aged 30 to 39 in good health and CMV-seronegative.

V and J are TRBV5-1 and TRBJ2-5; 7 bases are shared with TRBD1. The germline gives CDR1 SGHRS, CDR2 YFSETQ. The CDR3 covers 14 residues. The J segment lost 3 bases and the V segment lost 4 bases, leaving 6 bases of the junction unmatched. CDR3 loop: CASSRAGTEETQYF. For the CDR3, the DNA is TGCGCCAGCAGCAGGGCCGGGACAGAAGAGACCCAGTACTTC.

This clone was observed a single time. The chain links TRBV28 to TRBJ2-5; D might be TRBD2 (6 bases). This CDR3 region has 13 residues. CDR1 is MDHEN and CDR2 is SYDVKM in the germline V gene. V was cut by 3 bases and J by 11 bases, with 16 bases left in between. The CDR3 region has the DNA TGTGCCAGCAGTTTGAGTGGAGGGGTGGCTCAGTACTTC. As protein: CASSLSGGVAQYF.

Many counts were recorded for this clone. The chain links TRBV13 to TRBJ2-5; D may be TRBD2 (5 bases). Germline CDR1 is PRHDT and CDR2 is FYEKMQ (reference sequence). V was pared by 5 bases and J by 2 bases, with 18 bases between. The CDR3 extends over 16 amino acids. The CDR3 DNA reads TGTGCCAGCAGCCCACCGTCTCTAGCCGGGCAAGAGACCCAGTACTTC. Translation: CASSPPSLAGQETQYF.

The chain joins TRBV18 to TRBJ2-1, with TRBD2 matching over 10 bases. CDR3 length: 15 amino acids. Germline assignment: CDR1 KGHSH and CDR2 LQKENI. V lost 3 bases, J lost 4 bases, and 3 bases stayed unmatched. The CDR3 nucleotides are TGTGCCAGCTCACCCGGACTAGCGGCATACAATGAGCAGTTCTTC. Amino acids: CASSPGLAAYNEQFF.

The chain is built from TRBV7-2 and TRBJ2-7; D not certain. The germline CDR1 and CDR2 sequences are SGHTA and FQGNSA. V was shortened by 1 base and J by 0 bases, with 10 bases between the two germline ends. The CDR3 consists of 15 residues. The CDR3 loop is CASSLGGRLSYEQYF. The CDR3 DNA reads TGTGCCAGCAGCTTAGGAGGTCGCCTCTCCTACGAGCAGTACTTC.

V gene TRBV5-1 combines with J gene TRBJ1-1; no clear D. The CDR3 has 14 amino acids. Deletions cut 0 bases from V and 1 base from J, with 7 bases between. Per the germline V gene, CDR1 is SGHRS and CDR2 is YFSETQ. For the CDR3, the DNA is TGCGCCAGCAGCTTGGACAGAAGGAACACTGAAGCTTTCTTT. It encodes CASSLDRRNTEAFF.